This T cell receptor (beta chain) appears in the sequencing data of a study of T-cell memory formation after mild COVID-19 (dated by TCRdb to the early 2020s). Regarding the complete study: TCR sequence clusters from the two donors were found to be largely donor specific. In a couple of donors, T-cell clones that expanded and contracted after mild COVID-19 were followed by sequencing TCRalpha and TCRbeta repertoires longitudinally. The cohort comprised two young, previously healthy adult volunteers, one female and one male.

The paper as a whole reports these results and caveats: Some responding clones were detected in pre-infection memory, suggesting pre-existing cross-reactive memory T cells joined the SARS-CoV-2 response. Contracting CD4+ clones were located mainly in the CM and EM memory subsets, whereas CD8+ clones were found to be enriched in EMRA. Only two mild cases were covered by the study, and larger cohorts that include severe cases with pre-infection samples were considered necessary. SARS-CoV-2 specificity was not confirmed for the second-wave clones peaking on day 37. From day 15 to 85, contracting clones showed balanced CD4/CD8 phenotypes, whereas a second wave of clones that expanded from day 15 to 37 leaned towards CD4+.

From the cysteine up to the phenylalanine, the CDR3 has a length of 14 residues. CDR3 DNA only is kept here, 42 bases in frame from base 1. The germline V gene specifies SNHLY as CDR1 and FYNNEI as CDR2. V and J are trimmed by 7 bases and 3 bases, and the gene matches miss 6 bases of the junction. Sequencing was carried out with an Illumina NovaSeq 6000. cDNA libraries for TCRalpha and TCRbeta were prepared by 5'RACE using constant-segment primers, with sample barcodes and unique molecular identifiers added. Trizol reagent was used to extract RNA from every sample. Library amplification was performed in two PCR steps, and a second sample barcode and Illumina TruSeq adapters were introduced in the second step. Libraries were sequenced on an Illumina NovaSeq with 2 x 150 bp paired-end reads. The study's processing was this. With migec v1.2.7, reads were demultiplexed and then collapsed into UMI-guided consensus sequences. Using mixcr v2.1.11, the UMI consensuses were aligned to TRA and TRB V and J templates and assembled into clonotypes. A clonotype was counted as expanded or contracted only when both edgeR and NoisET called the clonotype significant, with the noise models trained on biological replicates. For edgeR calls, the thresholds were a false discovery rate-adjusted p below 0.01 and a log2 fold-change of 1. As an exploratory analysis of dynamics, max-normalized trajectories of the 1000 most abundant clonotypes were examined by PCA with hierarchical clustering. The CD4 or CD8 phenotype of responding clones was assigned using the separately sequenced CD4+ and CD8+ repertoires. Using fastp at Q25 and MiXCR, TCRdb reprocessed the public reads and kept productive beta chains. Rows matching on CDR3 protein sequence are summarized as one entry with the most common DNA and genes. It is TCRdb's table, rather than the study itself, that gives the V and J calls and clone size. This sample is represented by 580,000 or so distinct CDR3 sequences; 17% of them were singletons. Just over 8% of the sample is taken by the ten largest.

Turning to this clonotype: What this receptor recognizes is not known. No base-level quality is on record; no much larger clone is a single base apart.

PBMCs were isolated by Ficoll-Paque density gradient centrifugation. The specimen was PBMCs or a T cell subset sorted from them (not recorded which). Rearrangement joined TRBV2 to TRBJ2-7; the junction holds 10 bases that match TRBD1. The receptor was derived from an adult woman who had mild COVID-19 (a few samples of this study predate the infection). The sample titles of this study are shuffled in the database, so cell type and time point are left out; the donor was told from shared clones. CDR3 loop: CASTRDRGYYEQYF. The nucleotides read TGTGCCAGCACAAGGGACAGGGGATACTACGAGCAGTACTTC.